This entry lists 17 T cell receptor beta chains sequenced from one sample in a study of CD8 T cells in ankylosing spondylitis (dated by TCRdb to about 2017). Library prep was done by 5' RACE. Instrument on record: Illumina HiSeq 2500. The public sequencing data were trimmed at Q25 with fastp and processed into clonotypes with MiXCR by TCRdb, which kept only in-frame beta chains. All rows with the same CDR3 protein become a single entry with the most common DNA and genes. Within this sample are tens of thousands of distinct CDR3 sequences, with 6% to 8% of them counted one time only. Approximately 5% of the sample is held by the ten biggest clonotypes. Sequencing used synovial fluid, either unsorted or a sorted T cell fraction (not recorded which). These TCRs come from a male donor with ankylosing spondylitis.

CDR3 coding DNA: TGTGCCAGCAGCCCCGACGGAGATGTGAACGAGCAGTACTTC. Translation gives CASSPDGDVNEQYF. The chain recombines TRBV7-3 with TRBJ2-7; unclear D gene. V lost 5 bases and J 5 bases, leaving 16 bases between the germline ends. This CDR3 region has 14 residues. Germline V gene lookup returns CDR1 SGHTA and CDR2 FQGTGA.

This clonotype has at least ten counts. The chain has TRBV10-3 and TRBJ2-7; 9 positions agree with TRBD2. This CDR3 has 15 amino acids. V shed 2 bases and J 2 bases; nucleotides not matched to a gene: 4. Germline values: CDR1 ENHRY, CDR2 SYGVKD. The DNA for the CDR3 is TGTGCCATCAGTGAGCTAGCGGGGATTACCTACGAGCAGTACTTC. This sequence encodes CAISELAGITYEQYF.

The CDR3: CAISELDRSQPQHF. The CDR3 bases are TGTGCCATCAGTGAGTTAGACAGGTCTCAGCCCCAGCATTTT. The chain combines TRBV10-3 with TRBJ1-5, with D maybe TRBD1 (6 bases). This CDR3 region has 14 residues. Germline lookup yields CDR1 ENHRY and CDR2 SYGVKD. V was shortened by 1 base and J by 6 bases, with 10 bases between the two germline ends.

This clonotype was found many times. The chain combines TRBV20-1 with TRBJ2-3, with 10 bases lining up with TRBD1. CDR1 and CDR2 from the germline V gene are DFQATT and SNEGSKA (reference sequence). The junction had 8 bases not matched to a gene; V was cut back by 5 bases and J by 3 bases. The CDR3 totals 15 residues. CDR3 sequence (DNA): TGCAGTGCTTCTTGGGGGACAGGGGTGACAGATACGCAGTATTTT. Residues: CSASWGTGVTDTQYF.

This clonotype was detected only a few times. The rearrangement uses TRBV24-1 and TRBJ2-3; D is perhaps TRBD1 or TRBD2 (5 bases each). The germline gives CDR1 KGHDR, CDR2 SFDVKD. Trimming removed 4 bases from V and 2 bases from J, with 21 bases in between. The CDR3 is 18 amino acids. The CDR3, as DNA: TGTGCCACCAGTGACTCCACCGGGACCCGCGTTTACACAGATACGCAGTATTTT. Protein: CATSDSTGTRVYTDTQYF.

This clonotype was observed many times. The chain carries TRBV4-2 and TRBJ2-3, with TRBD2 matching over 10 bases. The CDR3 length is 19 residues. The V gene end was trimmed by 1 base and the J gene end by 3 bases; junction bases not matched to a gene: 13. From germline, CDR1 is LGHNA and CDR2 YNFKEQ. The CDR3 DNA follows: TGTGCCAGCAGCCAAGCTCCAACGGTAGCGGGAGGAGGAACAGATACGCAGTATTTT. It is translated as CASSQAPTVAGGGTDTQYF.

This clonotype has ten or more counts. The J gene is TRBJ1-1, the V gene TRBV5-5; no clear D gene. Trimming took off 0 bases at V and 1 base at J, with 10 bases between the two ends. The CDR3 consists of 15 residues. Germline-derived CDR1 and CDR2 are SGHKS and YYEKEE (reference sequence). DNA of the CDR3: TGTGCCAGCAGCTTGGCGTTCAGCCGGAACACTGAAGCTTTCTTT. This gives the protein CASSLAFSRNTEAFF.

There are many counts of this clonotype. The V and J genes are TRBV4-2 and TRBJ2-5, with TRBD2 matching over 8 bases. CDR3 length equals 16 residues. CDR1 is LGHNA and CDR2 is YNFKEQ in the germline V gene. The V segment lost 0 bases and the J segment 5 bases; nucleotides outside the gene matches: 8. CDR3: CASSQDGRALWETQYF. The CDR3, as DNA: TGTGCCAGCAGCCAAGACGGGAGGGCCTTGTGGGAGACCCAGTACTTC.

The table lists this clonotype with many counts. The V gene is TRBV27, the J gene TRBJ2-1; D call uncertain. Germline assignment: CDR1 MNHEY and CDR2 SMNVEV (reference sequence). The CDR3 is 11 residues long. Trimming pared 1 base from V and 10 bases from J, leaving 5 bases between. CDR3 DNA sequence: TGTGCCAGCAGTTTATTCGCGGAGCAGTTCTTC. Translating it yields CASSLFAEQFF.

This clonotype was seen many times. The chain carries TRBV7-3 and TRBJ2-5, with 9 bases fitting TRBD2. V was pared by 3 bases and J by 4 bases, with 6 bases of the junction left unmatched. There are 15 residues in the CDR3. Per the germline V gene, CDR1 is SGHTA and CDR2 is FQGTGA. DNA of the CDR3: TGTGCCAGCAGCTTGTATAGCGGGAGTGGAGAGACCCAGTACTTC. As protein: CASSLYSGSGETQYF.

The rearrangement joins TRBV14 to TRBJ1-1; D ambiguous. Trimming removed 1 base at V and 4 bases at J, with 4 bases between. The CDR3 totals 12 residues. In germline, CDR1 is SGHDN, CDR2 FVKESK. The CDR3 region has the DNA TGTGCCAGCAGCCAAGTTGTCACTGAAGCTTTCTTT. Translating gives CASSQVVTEAFF.

The rearrangement uses TRBV5-1 and TRBJ1-3; TRBD1 is a possible D gene (5 bases). Per the germline V gene, CDR1 is SGHRS and CDR2 is YFSETQ. V was pared by 4 bases and J by 0 bases, with 11 bases between. The CDR3 contains 15 residues. The CDR3 DNA follows: TGCGCCAGCAGCCCGCAGGGTATCTCTGGAAACACCATATATTTT. It codes for CASSPQGISGNTIYF.

In this sample, this clonotype turned up many times. V and J are TRBV14 and TRBJ2-4, with D unresolved. Trimming removed 2 bases from V and 0 bases from J, with 11 bases in between. The CDR3 loop spans 16 amino acids. CDR1 and CDR2 from the germline V gene are SGHDN and FVKESK. The CDR3 region is CASSQTLLLAKNIQYF. In nucleotides, the CDR3 is TGTGCCAGCAGCCAAACCCTCTTACTAGCCAAAAACATTCAGTACTTC.

This clonotype has a count of ten or more. This chain links TRBV7-2 with TRBJ2-1; the match to TRBD2 covers 8 bases. This CDR3 has 15 residues. Germline CDR1 is SGHTA and CDR2 is FQGNSA. V lost 6 bases and J lost 2; bases outside the gene matches: 6. CDR3 nucleotide sequence: TGTGCCAGCAGGACCCCTAGCGGGCCCTACAATGAGCAGTTCTTC. This codes for CASRTPSGPYNEQFF.

V is TRBV12-3 or TRBV12-4 and J is TRBJ1-5; D uncertain. The ends were cut back, 5 bases at V and 2 bases at J, with 16 bases in the middle. The length of the CDR3 is 16 residues. This chain's CDR3 is CASSITAQAGNQPQHF. The DNA of the CDR3 is TGTGCCAGCAGTATAACCGCGCAGGCGGGCAATCAGCCCCAGCATTTT.

This clonotype has a count of ten or more. The V and J genes are TRBV5-1 and TRBJ2-7, with D tentatively TRBD1 or TRBD2 (5 bases each). The CDR3 is 13 residues long. V was pared by 0 bases and J by 5 bases, with 9 bases between. The germline V gene encodes CDR1 SGHRS and CDR2 YFSETQ. The CDR3 nucleotides are TGCGCCAGCAGCTTGGCCGGGGCAAACGAGCAGTACTTC. It is translated as CASSLAGANEQYF.

At least ten counts were recorded for this clonotype. V usage is TRBV27 and J usage is TRBJ1-4, with no clear D. The CDR3 has 13 residues. Germline values: CDR1 MNHEY, CDR2 SMNVEV (reference sequence). V was cut by 7 bases and J by 6 bases, with 12 bases left in between. CDR3 in amino acids: CASTSRRDEKLFF. The CDR3 DNA sequence: TGTGCCAGCACCTCTCGACGAGATGAAAAACTGTTTTTT.